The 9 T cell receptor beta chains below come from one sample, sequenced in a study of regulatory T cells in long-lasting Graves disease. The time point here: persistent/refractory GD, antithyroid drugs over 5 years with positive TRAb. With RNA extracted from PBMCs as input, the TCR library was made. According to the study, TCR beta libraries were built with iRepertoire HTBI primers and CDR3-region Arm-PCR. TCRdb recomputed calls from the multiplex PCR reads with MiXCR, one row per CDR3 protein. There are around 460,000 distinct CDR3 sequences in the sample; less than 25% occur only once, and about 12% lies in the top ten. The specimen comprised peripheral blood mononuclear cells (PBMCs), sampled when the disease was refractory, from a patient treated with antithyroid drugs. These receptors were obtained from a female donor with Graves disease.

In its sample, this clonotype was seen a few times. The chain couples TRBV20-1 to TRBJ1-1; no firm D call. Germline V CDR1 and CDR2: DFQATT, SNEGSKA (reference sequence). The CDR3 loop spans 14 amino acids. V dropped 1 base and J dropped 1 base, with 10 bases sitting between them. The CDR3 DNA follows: TGCAGTGCTAGAGGCATACACAGGAACACTGAAGCTTTCTTT. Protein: CSARGIHRNTEAFF.

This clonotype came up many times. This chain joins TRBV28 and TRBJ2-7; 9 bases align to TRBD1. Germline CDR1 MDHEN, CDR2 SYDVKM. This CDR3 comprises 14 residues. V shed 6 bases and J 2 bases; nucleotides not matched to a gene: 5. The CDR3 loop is CASRLGQGTYEQYF. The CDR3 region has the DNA TGTGCCAGCAGACTGGGACAGGGAACCTACGAGCAGTACTTC.

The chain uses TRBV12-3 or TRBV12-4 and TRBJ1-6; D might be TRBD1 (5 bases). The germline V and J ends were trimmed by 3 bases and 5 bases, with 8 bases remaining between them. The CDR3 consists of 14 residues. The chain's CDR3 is CASSFGGNNSPLHF. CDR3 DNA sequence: TGTGCCAGCAGTTTTGGGGGTAATAATTCACCCCTCCACTTT.

The CDR3 bases are TGTGCCAGCAGCTTAGAACAGAGGAACACCATATATTTT. It yields the protein CASSLEQRNTIYF. The chain joins TRBV11-2 to TRBJ1-3, with unresolved D. The CDR3 runs 13 residues. In germline, CDR1 is SGHAT, CDR2 FQNNGV. The V gene lost 0 bases and the J gene lost 7 bases, with 7 bases spanning the gap.

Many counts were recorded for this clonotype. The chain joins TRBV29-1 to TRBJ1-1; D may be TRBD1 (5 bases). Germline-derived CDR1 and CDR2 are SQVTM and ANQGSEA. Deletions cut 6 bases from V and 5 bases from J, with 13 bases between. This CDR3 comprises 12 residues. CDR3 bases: TGCAGCGTCGGGGACCCTAGGACTGAAGCTTTCTTT. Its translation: CSVGDPRTEAFF.

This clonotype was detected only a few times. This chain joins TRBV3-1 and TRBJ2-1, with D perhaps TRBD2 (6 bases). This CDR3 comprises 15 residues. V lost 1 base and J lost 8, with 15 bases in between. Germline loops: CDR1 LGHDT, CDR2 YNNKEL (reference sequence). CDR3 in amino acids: CASSQGTTPVDEQFF. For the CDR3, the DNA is TGTGCCAGCAGCCAAGGGACTACCCCCGTCGATGAGCAGTTCTTC.

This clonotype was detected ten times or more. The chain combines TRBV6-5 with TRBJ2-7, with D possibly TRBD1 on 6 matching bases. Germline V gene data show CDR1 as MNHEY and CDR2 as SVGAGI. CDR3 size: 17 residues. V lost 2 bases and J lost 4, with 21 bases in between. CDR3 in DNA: TGTGCCAGCAGTTACAGTTTTAGCACAGGGAAACTATACGAGCAGTACTTC. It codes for CASSYSFSTGKLYEQYF.

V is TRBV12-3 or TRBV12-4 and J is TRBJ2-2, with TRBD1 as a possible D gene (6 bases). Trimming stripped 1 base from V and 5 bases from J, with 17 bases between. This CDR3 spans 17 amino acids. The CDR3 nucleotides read TGTGCCAGCAGTTTAGGGAGCCTCAGGACAGTTACCGGGGAGCTGTTTTTT. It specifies CASSLGSLRTVTGELFF.

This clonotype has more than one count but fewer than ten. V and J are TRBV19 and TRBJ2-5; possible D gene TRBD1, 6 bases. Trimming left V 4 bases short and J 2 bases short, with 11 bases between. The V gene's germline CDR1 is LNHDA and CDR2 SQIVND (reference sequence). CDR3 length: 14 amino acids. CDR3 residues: CASSTQGTQETQYF. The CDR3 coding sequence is TGTGCCAGTAGTACACAGGGAACTCAAGAGACCCAGTACTTC.